Below, 17 T cell receptor beta chains from the same sample are listed, as sequenced in a study of T cell repertoires in cytomegalovirus infection. These receptors are not linked to any known antigen. TCRdb re-derived calls from the reads in MiXCR, one entry per CDR3 protein. The profile shows about a million distinct CDR3 sequences, around 30% of them singletons. The specimen comprised cultured CD8+ T cells from PBMCs, sampled from culture after CMV antigen stimulation. Receptors originate from a human donor in good health (CMV status not recorded). Some clones in this sample may be carry-over from other donors' samples.

This chain links TRBV19 with TRBJ2-1; 10 positions agree with TRBD1. The germline V gene has CDR1 LNHDA and CDR2 SQIVND (reference sequence). The CDR3 totals 15 residues. Germline trimming cut 5 bases from V and 7 bases from J; bases unmatched to any gene: 8. DNA for the CDR3: TGTGCCAGTAGTGCCGCGGGACAGGGGACGAATGAGCAGTTCTTC. This translates into CASSAAGQGTNEQFF.

The rearrangement links TRBV28 to TRBJ2-1, with 9 bases aligning to TRBD1. The V gene end was trimmed by 7 bases and the J gene end by 4 bases; junction bases not matched to a gene: 8. This CDR3 is built from 15 residues. Germline CDR1 reads MDHEN; CDR2 reads SYDVKM. CDR3 sequence reads: CASTPDRGPYNEQFF. CDR3 nucleotides: TGTGCCAGCACCCCGGACAGGGGACCTTACAATGAGCAGTTCTTC.

V and J are TRBV27 and TRBJ2-5, with D perhaps matching TRBD2 (5 bases). V was cut by 6 bases and J by 0 bases, with 14 bases left in between. Germline V gives CDR1 MNHEY, CDR2 SMNVEV (reference sequence). The CDR3 runs to 15 residues. CDR3 in amino acids: CASRGVGGYQETQYF. In DNA form, the CDR3 reads TGTGCCAGCAGGGGAGTTGGTGGGTACCAAGAGACCCAGTACTTC.

The chain is built from TRBV6-2 or TRBV6-3 and TRBJ1-5, with TRBD1 identical over 8 bases. The CDR3 covers 15 residues. With V trimmed by 0 bases and J by 6 bases, 4 bases remained unmatched. Looked up from germline, CDR1 is MNHEY and CDR2 is SVGEGT. The CDR3 loop is CASSYSRTGFQPQHF. CDR3 bases: TGTGCCAGCAGTTACTCTAGGACAGGGTTTCAGCCCCAGCATTTT.

This clonotype was seen only a few times. Germline and junction disagree at one end, which may indicate a read error. The chain combines TRBV7-9 with TRBJ2-2; D may be TRBD1 (6 bases). CDR1 SEHNR and CDR2 FQNEAQ come from the germline V gene (reference sequence). CDR3 length: 11 residues. CDR3 region: CAGRGSGELFF. The CDR3 DNA reads as TGTGCCGGCAGGGGTTCCGGGGAGCTGTTTTTT.

CDR3 in DNA: TGTGCCAGCAGCTTACCCCCTTCTTTTAATGGCTACACCTTC. It codes for CASSLPPSFNGYTF. The V gene is TRBV7-9, the J gene TRBJ1-2, with D unresolved. With 2 bases removed from V and 6 bases from J, the gap between germline ends came to 13 bases. Per germline, CDR1 SEHNR and CDR2 FQNEAQ (reference sequence). The CDR3 is 14 amino acids. Full variable domain (rest looked up from reference TRBV7-9 and TRBJ1-2): DTGVSQNPRHKITKRGQNVTFRCDPISEHNRLYWYRQTLGQGPEFLTYFQNEAQLEKSRLLSDRFSAERPKGSFSTLEIQRTEQGDSAMYLCASSLPPSFNGYTFGSGTRLTVV.

V and J are TRBV5-1 and TRBJ2-3, with a weak D call TRBD2 (5 bases). The V end was cut by 6 bases, the J end by 1 base, with 12 bases between. The germline V gene has CDR1 SGHRS and CDR2 YFSETQ. This CDR3 is 14 amino acids long. Here the CDR3 DNA reads TGCGCCAGCATCCTCGAAGCGGGCACAGATACGCAGTATTTT. Protein product: CASILEAGTDTQYF.

The J gene is TRBJ2-2, the V gene TRBV2, with 8 bases aligning to TRBD1. Trimming cost V 6 bases and J 3 bases; bases outside gene matches: 9. The germline gives CDR1 SNHLY, CDR2 FYNNEI. The CDR3 sequence is 16 residues long. The CDR3 region has the DNA TGTGCCAGCAGGGCAGGGGGCTCTTTATACACCGGGGAGCTGTTTTTT. Protein: CASRAGGSLYTGELFF.

This clonotype was found many times. The V call is TRBV12-3 or TRBV12-4, the J call TRBJ2-1; TRBD2 is a possible D gene (6 bases). The length of the CDR3 is 16 residues. V lost 7 bases to trimming and J lost 3 bases, with 19 bases between them. The CDR3 here is CASTLSLAGNYNEQFF. DNA of the CDR3: TGTGCCAGCACCCTCTCCCTTGCGGGGAACTACAATGAGCAGTTCTTC.

This clonotype was seen ten or more times. The chain carries TRBV7-9 and TRBJ2-5; D unclear. The CDR3 runs to 16 residues. The V end lost 2 bases, the J end lost 1 base, and 14 bases lay between the germline ends. The germline V gene has CDR1 SEHNR and CDR2 FQNEAQ (reference sequence). CDR3 region: CASSLSGYRTQETQYF. In nucleotides, the CDR3 is TGTGCCAGCAGCTTATCTGGGTACAGAACCCAAGAGACCCAGTACTTC.

The V and J genes are TRBV6-1 and TRBJ2-7; D remains ambiguous. The germline V gene encodes CDR1 MNHNS and CDR2 SASEGT. CDR3 length: 11 amino acids. Trimming pared 5 bases from V and 1 base from J, leaving 3 bases between. CDR3 protein: CASSISYEQYV. CDR3 DNA: TGTGCCAGCAGTATTTCCTACGAGCAGTACGTC.

This clonotype has more than one count but fewer than ten. The chain recombines TRBV19 with TRBJ1-6, with D tentatively TRBD1 (6 bases). CDR1 and CDR2 from the germline V gene are LNHDA and SQIVND (reference sequence). Deletions cut 8 bases from V and 0 bases from J, with 11 bases between. The CDR3 extends over 15 amino acids. As DNA, the CDR3 is TGTGCCAGTCAAACAGGGAGCTCCTATAATTCACCCCTCCACTTT. This translates into CASQTGSSYNSPLHF.

This clonotype was seen more than once but under ten times. At one of its ends the junction is not consistent with the germline gene, which may arise from a read error. Here the CDR3 DNA reads TGTGCCACCCGGACTAGCGGGGCCTTC. Its translation: CATRTSGAF. This rearrangement joins TRBV2 to TRBJ2-7, with 12 nucleotides matching TRBD2. In germline, CDR1 is SNHLY, CDR2 FYNNEI. The CDR3 has 9 amino acids.

J is TRBJ2-3 and V is TRBV4-1; D not resolved. Trimming pared 1 base from V and 6 bases from J, leaving 8 bases between. Germline CDR1 MGHRA, CDR2 YSYEKL. The CDR3 length is 13 residues. The CDR3 is CASSQVAGDTQYF. The CDR3, as DNA: TGCGCCAGCAGCCAAGTAGCAGGCGATACGCAGTATTTT.

J is TRBJ1-5 and V is TRBV6-2 or TRBV6-3, with D uncertain. Trimming left V 7 bases short and J 3 bases short, with 13 bases between. Germline V gene sequence: CDR1 MNHEY, CDR2 SVGEGT. The CDR3 loop spans 14 amino acids. The CDR3 is CASTSGRYNQPQHF. CDR3 bases: TGTGCCAGCACCAGCGGACGGTACAATCAGCCCCAGCATTTT.

This clonotype has only one observation. The chain combines TRBV11-2 with TRBJ1-2; D unclear. The V gene's germline CDR1 is SGHAT and CDR2 FQNNGV. CDR3 size: 13 residues. The V gene lost 1 base and the J gene lost 6 bases, with 9 bases spanning the gap. The CDR3 nucleotides read TGTGCCAGCAGCTTAGGGCAGGCCCATGGCTACACCTTC. Encoded protein: CASSLGQAHGYTF.

V usage is TRBV4-1 and J usage is TRBJ2-5; 12 bases agree with TRBD1. CDR1 and CDR2 (germline): MGHRA, YSYEKL. Trimming removed 4 bases from V and 1 base from J; junction bases left unmatched: 4. CDR3 length equals 16 residues. The CDR3 reads CASSPGTGGPQETQYF. CDR3 bases: TGCGCCAGCAGCCCCGGGACAGGGGGCCCCCAAGAGACCCAGTACTTC.